The clone carrying this T cell receptor beta chain was seen only a few times. TCRdb redid the calling of the 5' RACE reads with MiXCR, one entry per CDR3 protein. The sample has under 200,000 distinct CDR3 sequences, 25% to 40% seen once. This entry belongs to a study of T-cell memory formation after mild COVID-19. The CDR3 sequence is 12 residues long. Germline values: CDR1 SEHNR, CDR2 FQNEAQ (reference sequence). The V gene lost 7 bases and the J gene lost 6 bases, with 10 bases spanning the gap. This TCR was recovered from an adult woman who had mild COVID-19 (a few samples of this study predate the infection). Cell type and time point are not known. This rearrangement joins TRBV7-9 to TRBJ1-5, with D possibly TRBD1 on 5 matching bases. The specimen sequenced was PBMCs or a T cell subset sorted from them (not recorded which). The chain's CDR3 is CASTTGGQPQHF. The CDR3 DNA sequence: TGTGCCAGCACCACCGGGGGTCAGCCCCAGCATTTT.